Shown below are 30 T cell receptor beta chains from a single sample sequenced in a study of response to subunit inactivated influenza vaccine. TCRdb passed the RT-PCR reads through MiXCR, listing each CDR3 protein once. This sample has some 500,000 distinct CDR3 sequences; over 25% occur once, and the top ten carry approximately 2%. The sample was CD4+ T cells sorted from PBMCs, taken roughly 5 days after vaccination. The source of these receptors is a man between 45 and 60 years old who received an inactivated influenza vaccine.

The chain recombines TRBV12-3 or TRBV12-4 with TRBJ1-2, with D possibly matching TRBD1 (6 bases). The CDR3 extends over 12 amino acids. Trimming pared 5 bases from V and 7 bases from J, leaving 11 bases between. CDR3 DNA: TGTGCCAGCAGTATAACAGGGTTTGGCTACACCTTC. Protein product: CASSITGFGYTF.

There are a few counts of this clonotype. This chain joins TRBV6-2 or TRBV6-3 and TRBJ2-5, with unresolved D. The germline gives CDR1 MNHEY, CDR2 SVGEGT. V was shortened by 7 bases and J by 1 base, with 13 bases between the two germline ends. The CDR3 contains 14 residues. The DNA for the CDR3 is TGTGCCAGCAAATTAGGGCCTCCCCAAGAGACCCAGTACTTC. Translating it yields CASKLGPPQETQYF.

The chain recombines TRBV7-2 with TRBJ1-6, with a tentative D call TRBD1 (6 bases). Germline lookup yields CDR1 SGHTA and CDR2 FQGNSA. Trimming removed 3 bases from V and 7 bases from J, with 7 bases in between. The CDR3 has 13 amino acids. CDR3 residues: CASSFQGNSPLHF. For the CDR3, the DNA is TGTGCCAGCAGCTTCCAGGGGAATTCACCCCTCCACTTT.

V usage is TRBV4-2 and J usage is TRBJ2-6; D not certain. The CDR3 is 13 amino acids. V lost 1 base and J lost 9, with 7 bases in between. Germline assignment: CDR1 LGHNA and CDR2 YNFKEQ. CDR3: CASSQGLGNVLTF. The CDR3 DNA is TGTGCCAGCAGCCAAGGTCTGGGCAACGTCCTGACTTTC.

V and J are TRBV4-2 and TRBJ2-3; 9 positions match TRBD2. The J segment lost 6 bases and the V segment lost 0 bases, leaving 7 bases of the junction unmatched. Germline V gene lookup returns CDR1 LGHNA and CDR2 YNFKEQ. The CDR3 sequence is 16 residues long. This chain's CDR3 is CASSQDGRGGGDTQYF. CDR3 nucleotide sequence: TGTGCCAGCAGCCAAGATGGGCGGGGGGGCGGCGATACGCAGTATTTT.

The CDR3 DNA sequence: TGTGCCATCAGTGAGTCGTATACTGGCCGGGACAATGAGCAGTTCTTC. Translated, it gives CAISESYTGRDNEQFF. The rearrangement uses TRBV10-3 and TRBJ2-1; no clear D gene. In germline, CDR1 is ENHRY, CDR2 SYGVKD. V gave up 0 bases and J gave up 5 bases, with 14 bases separating them. The CDR3 covers 16 residues.

This clonotype was detected only a few times. The chain recombines TRBV28 with TRBJ2-7, with 12 bases fitting TRBD2. With V trimmed by 6 bases and J by 1 base, 1 base remained unmatched. In germline, CDR1 is MDHEN, CDR2 SYDVKM. CDR3 length: 14 amino acids. CDR3 DNA: TGTGCCAGCAGCGGGACTAGCGGGTCCTACGAGCAGTACTTC. Its translation: CASSGTSGSYEQYF.

This clonotype was detected a few times. The chain recombines TRBV4-3 with TRBJ1-2; TRBD1 is a possible D gene (5 bases). This CDR3 contains 18 residues. Germline-derived CDR1 and CDR2 are LGHNA and YSLEER. V was cut by 4 bases and J by 4 bases, with 25 bases left in between. The CDR3 sequence: CASSPAPPQGSIAYGYTF. Written as DNA, the CDR3 is TGCGCCAGCAGCCCTGCTCCTCCCCAGGGCAGTATTGCCTATGGCTACACCTTC.

The chain has TRBV18 and TRBJ2-1; TRBD2 matches 8 bases. The CDR3 extends over 16 amino acids. The germline V gene has CDR1 KGHSH and CDR2 LQKENI. V lost 2 bases, J lost 9 bases, and 12 bases stayed unmatched. CDR3 loop: CASSPAPGGRTSEQFF. DNA for the CDR3: TGTGCCAGCTCACCAGCCCCGGGAGGGCGCACTAGTGAGCAGTTCTTC. Combining the CDR3 with reference TRBV18 and TRBJ2-1 gives the whole variable domain NAGVMQNPRHLVRRRGQEARLRCSPMKGHSHVYWYRQLPEEGLKFMVYLQKENIIDESGMPKERFSAEFPKEGPSILRIQQVVRGDSAAYFCASSPAPGGRTSEQFFGPGTRLTVL.

The V and J genes are TRBV4-1 and TRBJ1-1; D remains ambiguous. Germline V gene sequence: CDR1 MGHRA, CDR2 YSYEKL. This CDR3 spans 14 amino acids. V was clipped by 2 bases and J by 2 bases, with 9 bases between them. As DNA, the CDR3 is TGCGCCAGCAGCCAATCGGTGGGAAACACTGAAGCTTTCTTT. Protein: CASSQSVGNTEAFF.

This clonotype was observed at least ten times. One junction end does not reproduce the germline sequence, and a read error may be involved. The chain has TRBV5-1 and TRBJ2-7; TRBD2 matches 7 bases. Germline V gives CDR1 SGHRS, CDR2 YFSETQ. The CDR3 has 14 residues. The CDR3 coding sequence is TGTGCCAGCAGTTTAGAGCGGGGAACCTACGAGCAGTACTTC. Amino acids: CASSLERGTYEQYF.

The chain links TRBV20-1 to TRBJ2-7, with 8 bases lining up with TRBD1. CDR1 DFQATT and CDR2 SNEGSKA come from the germline V gene (reference sequence). J gave up 3 bases and V 3 bases, and 7 bases lay outside the gene matches. The CDR3 is 14 amino acids. In DNA, the CDR3 is TGCAGTGCTAGTTTAGGACAGGGATTCTACGAGCAGTACTTC. Translated: CSASLGQGFYEQYF.

The rearrangement uses TRBV5-1 and TRBJ2-7, with a possible D match to TRBD1 (6 bases). Trimming removed 4 bases from V and 5 bases from J, with 10 bases in between. CDR1 is SGHRS and CDR2 is YFSETQ in the germline V gene. The CDR3 covers 12 residues. DNA of the CDR3: TGCGCCAGCAGCCGTTCAGGGGACGAGCAGTACTTC. Protein sequence: CASSRSGDEQYF.

The CDR3 nucleotides are TGTGCCACCAGTGATTCCAGGGGACCAGGTTGGGGGCAGTACTTC. It codes for CATSDSRGPGWGQYF. The V call is TRBV24-1, the J call TRBJ2-7; D may be TRBD1 (6 bases). V shed 2 bases and J shed 9 bases, with 19 bases lying between them. There are 15 residues in the CDR3. Germline assignment: CDR1 KGHDR and CDR2 SFDVKD.

This chain connects TRBV15 to TRBJ1-4; a possible D gene is TRBD1 (6 bases). The CDR3 is made up of 16 amino acids. V dropped 1 base and J dropped 3 bases, with 12 bases sitting between them. Germline V CDR1 and CDR2: LNHNV, YYDKDF (reference sequence). CDR3 residues: CATSRGLGAPNEKLFF. The CDR3 bases are TGTGCCACCAGCAGAGGGCTGGGGGCACCTAATGAAAAACTGTTTTTT. Looking up the rest from reference TRBV15 and TRBJ1-4 gives the full variable domain: DAMVIQNPRYQVTQFGKPVTLSCSQTLNHNVMYWYQQKSSQAPKLLFHYYDKDFNNEADTPDNFQSRRPNTSFCFLDIRSPGLGDTAMYLCATSRGLGAPNEKLFFGSGTQLSVL.

V is TRBV27 and J is TRBJ1-6; possibly TRBD1 for D (5 bases). This CDR3 contains 14 residues. The germline V gene has CDR1 MNHEY and CDR2 SMNVEV (reference sequence). Trimming cost V 3 bases and J 7 bases, with 10 bases left between them. CDR3 sequence (DNA): TGTGCCAGCAGTTTTAGGGACGGAAATTCACCCCTCCACTTT. Translated: CASSFRDGNSPLHF.

This clonotype was found a few times. The rearrangement uses TRBV10-3 and TRBJ2-1; 8 bases agree with TRBD2. The CDR3 length is 15 residues. Unmatched junction bases numbered 14, after V lost 8 bases and J lost 8 bases. From germline, CDR1 is ENHRY and CDR2 SYGVKD. CDR3 nucleotides: TGTGCCATCGCCCTTAGGGACGGGAGGGGAGATGAGCAGTTCTTC. It encodes CAIALRDGRGDEQFF.

The CDR3 bases are TGCGCCAGCAGCCAAGACAGTACCTACAATGAGCAGTTCTTC. This encodes CASSQDSTYNEQFF. The chain combines TRBV4-3 with TRBJ2-1; D unclear. Trimming cost V 0 bases and J 2 bases, with 5 bases left between them. Germline loops: CDR1 LGHNA, CDR2 YSLEER. The CDR3 totals 14 residues.

This clonotype was seen more than once but under ten times. The chain combines TRBV20-1 with TRBJ2-1; D may correspond to TRBD1 or TRBD2 (5 bases each). This CDR3 has 13 residues. The germline V gene encodes CDR1 DFQATT and CDR2 SNEGSKA (reference sequence). The CDR3 nucleotides are TGCAGCGCCTCCGGGGCCTACTACAATGAGCAGTTCTTC. Translating it yields CSASGAYYNEQFF.

The chain uses TRBV27 and TRBJ1-1, with D unresolved. The CDR3 covers 15 residues. Trimming removed 0 bases at V and 1 base at J, with 9 bases between. CDR1 and CDR2 from the germline V gene are MNHEY and SMNVEV (reference sequence). The CDR3 nucleotides read TGTGCCAGCAGTTTATCTAAGGGTACGAACACTGAAGCTTTCTTT. Translation: CASSLSKGTNTEAFF.

The chain carries TRBV27 and TRBJ2-3; 9 positions agree with TRBD2. V lost 2 bases, J lost 0 bases, and 12 bases stayed unmatched. The CDR3 extends over 19 amino acids. CDR1 and CDR2 (germline): MNHEY, SMNVEV (reference sequence). CDR3 coding DNA: TGTGCCAGCAGTTTAATCGGGACTAGCTGGGCGTCTAGCACAGATACGCAGTATTTT. Protein sequence: CASSLIGTSWASSTDTQYF.

The chain combines TRBV27 with TRBJ1-4; D unclear. There are 14 residues in the CDR3. The V gene's germline CDR1 is MNHEY and CDR2 SMNVEV (reference sequence). V lost 2 bases and J 13 bases, leaving 17 bases between the germline ends. CDR3 amino acids: CASSLGSLDSRLFF. CDR3 nucleotide sequence: TGTGCCAGCAGTTTAGGTAGTTTAGACTCTAGACTGTTTTTT. Full variable domain (rest looked up from reference TRBV27 and TRBJ1-4): EAQVTQNPRYLITVTGKKLTVTCSQNMNHEYMSWYRQDPGLGLRQIYYSMNVEVTDKGDVPEGYKVSRKEKRNFPLILESPSPNQTSLYFCASSLGSLDSRLFFGSGTQLSVL.

This clonotype was detected many times. The chain has TRBV10-3 and TRBJ2-4, with a tentative D call TRBD1 (5 bases). This CDR3 spans 16 amino acids. From germline, CDR1 is ENHRY and CDR2 SYGVKD. Trimming cost V 0 bases and J 0 bases, with 9 bases left between them. CDR3 sequence (DNA): TGTGCCATCAGTGAGTCGTTCAGGGAAGCCAAAAACATTCAGTACTTC. It is translated as CAISESFREAKNIQYF.

This clonotype was counted a few times. This chain connects TRBV11-2 to TRBJ2-3; 10 positions agree with TRBD2. Looked up from germline, CDR1 is SGHAT and CDR2 is FQNNGV. V lost 5 bases, J lost 1 base, and 12 bases stayed unmatched. This CDR3 is 18 amino acids long. The CDR3, as DNA: TGTGCCAGCAGCGGGGCTAGCGGGAGTTTAATCCGCACAGATACGCAGTATTTT. Encoded protein: CASSGASGSLIRTDTQYF. Full variable domain (rest looked up from reference TRBV11-2 and TRBJ2-3): EAGVAQSPRYKIIEKRQSVAFWCNPISGHATLYWYQQILGQGPKLLIQFQNNGVVDDSQLPKDRFSAERLKGVDSTLKIQPAKLEDSAVYLCASSGASGSLIRTDTQYFGPGTRLTVL.

This clonotype has only a few counts. The V gene is TRBV6-2 or TRBV6-3, the J gene TRBJ2-7; D gene ambiguous. CDR1 and CDR2 from the germline V gene are MNHEY and SVGEGT. V was trimmed by 0 bases and J by 3 bases, leaving 12 bases between them. The CDR3 length is 15 residues. CDR3 residues: CASSYSRQVHYEQYF. As DNA, the CDR3 is TGTGCCAGCAGTTACTCGAGGCAGGTCCACTACGAGCAGTACTTC.

The chain links TRBV12-3 or TRBV12-4 to TRBJ2-7; D could derive from TRBD1 or TRBD2 (5 bases each). The V and J ends lost 10 bases and 5 bases respectively, with 18 bases between them. This CDR3 region has 13 residues. The CDR3 sequence is CATKESGPNEQYF. DNA of the CDR3: TGTGCCACGAAAGAATCGGGGCCGAACGAGCAGTACTTC.

The rearrangement links TRBV9 to TRBJ2-2, with TRBD2 matching 9 bases. The germline V gene has CDR1 SGDLS and CDR2 YYNGEE. This CDR3 is built from 15 residues. After removal of 2 bases from V and 5 bases from J, the junction contained 4 bases not matched to a gene. The CDR3 DNA reads as TGTGCCAGCAGCGTGGTAGCGGGAGTTACCGGGGAGCTGTTTTTT. It encodes CASSVVAGVTGELFF.

In this sample, this clonotype turned up a few times. The V gene is TRBV29-1, the J gene TRBJ1-2; the D is unclear. In germline, CDR1 is SQVTM, CDR2 ANQGSEA. V dropped 5 bases and J dropped 1 base, with 5 bases sitting between them. The CDR3 contains 11 residues. CDR3: CSVHINYGYTF. The CDR3 bases are TGCAGCGTTCACATTAACTATGGCTACACCTTC.

This clonotype has just a few counts. The chain joins TRBV12-3 or TRBV12-4 to TRBJ1-6; TRBD1 aligns across 7 bases. The CDR3 length is 14 residues. J gave up 10 bases and V 6 bases, and 9 bases lay outside the gene matches. The CDR3 DNA follows: TGTGCCAGCAGCTCAGGGGGGGGTTGGTCACCCCTCCACTTT. The encoded protein is CASSSGGGWSPLHF.

This clonotype appeared a few times. The rearrangement joins TRBV12-3 or TRBV12-4 to TRBJ2-2; D is ambiguous. CDR3 length equals 17 residues. The V end lost 0 bases, the J end lost 0 bases, and 11 bases lay between the germline ends. CDR3 DNA: TGTGCCAGCAGTTTAGCTGTTTCGCACGCGAACACCGGGGAGCTGTTTTTT. This gives the protein CASSLAVSHANTGELFF.